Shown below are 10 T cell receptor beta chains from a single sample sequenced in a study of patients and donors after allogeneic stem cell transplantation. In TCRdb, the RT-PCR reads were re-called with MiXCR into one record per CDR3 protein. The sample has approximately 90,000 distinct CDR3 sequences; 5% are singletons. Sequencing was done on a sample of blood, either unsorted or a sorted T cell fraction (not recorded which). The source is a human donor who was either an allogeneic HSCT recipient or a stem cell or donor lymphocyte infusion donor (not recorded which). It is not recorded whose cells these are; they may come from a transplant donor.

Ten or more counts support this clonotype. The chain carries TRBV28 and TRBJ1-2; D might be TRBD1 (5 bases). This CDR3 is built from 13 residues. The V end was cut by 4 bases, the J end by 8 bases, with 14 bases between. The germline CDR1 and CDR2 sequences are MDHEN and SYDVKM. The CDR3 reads CASSYDRDRGYTF. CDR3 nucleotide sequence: TGTGCCAGCAGTTACGACAGAGATCGCGGCTACACCTTC.

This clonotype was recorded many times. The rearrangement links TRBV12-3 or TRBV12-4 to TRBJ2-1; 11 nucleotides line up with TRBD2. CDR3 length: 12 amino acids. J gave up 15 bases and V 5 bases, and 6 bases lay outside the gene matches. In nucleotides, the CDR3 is TGTGCCAGCAGTACGACTAGCGGGGCTGGGTTCTTC. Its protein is CASSTTSGAGFF.

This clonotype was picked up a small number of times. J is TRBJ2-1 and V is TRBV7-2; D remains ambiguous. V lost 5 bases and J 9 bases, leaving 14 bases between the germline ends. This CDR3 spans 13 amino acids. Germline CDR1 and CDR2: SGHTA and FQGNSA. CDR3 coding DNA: TGTGCCAGCAGCCCCGGCCCAGCCGCTGAGCAGTTCTTC. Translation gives CASSPGPAAEQFF. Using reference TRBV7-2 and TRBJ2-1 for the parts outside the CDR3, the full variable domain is GAGVSQSPSNKVTEKGKDVELRCDPISGHTALYWYRQSLGQGLEFLIYFQGNSAPDKSGLPSDRFSAERTGGSVSTLTIQRTQQEDSAVYLCASSPGPAAEQFFGPGTRLTVL.

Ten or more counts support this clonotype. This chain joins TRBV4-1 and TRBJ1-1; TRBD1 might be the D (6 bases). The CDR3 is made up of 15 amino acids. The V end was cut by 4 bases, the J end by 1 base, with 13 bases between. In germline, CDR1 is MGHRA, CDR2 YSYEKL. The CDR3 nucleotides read TGCGCCAGCAGCCTTCGGGACACTCCGAACACTGAAGCTTTCTTT. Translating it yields CASSLRDTPNTEAFF.

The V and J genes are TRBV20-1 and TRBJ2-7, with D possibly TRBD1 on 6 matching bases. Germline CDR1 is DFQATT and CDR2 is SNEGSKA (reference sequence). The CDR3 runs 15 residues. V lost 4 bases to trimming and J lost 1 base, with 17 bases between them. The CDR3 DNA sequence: TGCAGTGCTATCAACAGGGTCAGGGATTCCTACGAGCAGTACTTC. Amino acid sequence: CSAINRVRDSYEQYF.

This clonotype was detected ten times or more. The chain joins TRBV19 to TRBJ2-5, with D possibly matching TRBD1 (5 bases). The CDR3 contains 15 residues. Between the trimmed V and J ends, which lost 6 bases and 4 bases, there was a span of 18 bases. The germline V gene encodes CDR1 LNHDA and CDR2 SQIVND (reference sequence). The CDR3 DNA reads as TGTGCCAGTAGCCAAACAGGCCCCGCCGGAGAGACCCAGTACTTC. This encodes CASSQTGPAGETQYF.

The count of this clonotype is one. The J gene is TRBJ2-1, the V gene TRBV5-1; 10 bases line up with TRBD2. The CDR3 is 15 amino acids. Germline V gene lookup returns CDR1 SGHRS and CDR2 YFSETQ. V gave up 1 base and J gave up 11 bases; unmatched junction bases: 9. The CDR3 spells CASSLRAGGRSKQFF. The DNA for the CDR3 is TGCGCCAGCAGCTTGCGAGCGGGGGGGCGCAGCAAGCAGTTCTTC.

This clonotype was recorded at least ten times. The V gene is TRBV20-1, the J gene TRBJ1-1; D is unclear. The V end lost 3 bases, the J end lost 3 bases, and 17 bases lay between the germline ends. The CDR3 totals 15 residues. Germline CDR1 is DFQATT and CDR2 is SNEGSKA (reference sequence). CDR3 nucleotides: TGCAGTGCTAGGGGCACATGGGTTCGGGACACTGAAGCTTTCTTT. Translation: CSARGTWVRDTEAFF.

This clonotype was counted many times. The chain's CDR3 is CASSLIMGVYNEQFF. DNA of the CDR3: TGTGCCAGCAGTTTAATTATGGGGGTCTACAATGAGCAGTTCTTC. The V call is TRBV12-3 or TRBV12-4, the J call TRBJ2-1; D possibly matches TRBD1 or TRBD2 (5 bases each). Trimming removed 2 bases from V and 3 bases from J, with 11 bases in between. The CDR3 loop spans 15 amino acids.

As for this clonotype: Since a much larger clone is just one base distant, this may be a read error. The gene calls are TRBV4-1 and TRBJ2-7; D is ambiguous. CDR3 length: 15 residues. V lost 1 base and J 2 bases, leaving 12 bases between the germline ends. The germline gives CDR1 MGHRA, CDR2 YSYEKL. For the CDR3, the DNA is TGCGCCAGCAGCCAAGCGAGATTGGGGACCTACGAGCAGTACTTC. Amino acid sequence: CASSQARLGTYEQYF.